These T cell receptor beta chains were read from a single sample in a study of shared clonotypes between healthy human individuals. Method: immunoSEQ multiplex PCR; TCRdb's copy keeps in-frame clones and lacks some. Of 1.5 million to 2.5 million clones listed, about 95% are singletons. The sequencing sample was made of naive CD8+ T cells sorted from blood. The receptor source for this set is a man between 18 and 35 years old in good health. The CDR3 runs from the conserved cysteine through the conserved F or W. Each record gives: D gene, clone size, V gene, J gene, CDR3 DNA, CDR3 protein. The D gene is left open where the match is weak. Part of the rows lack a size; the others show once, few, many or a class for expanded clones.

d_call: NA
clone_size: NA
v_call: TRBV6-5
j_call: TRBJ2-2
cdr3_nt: TGTGCCAGCAGCCCCGGCCCCACCGGGGAGCTGTTTTTT
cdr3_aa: CASSPGPTGELFF

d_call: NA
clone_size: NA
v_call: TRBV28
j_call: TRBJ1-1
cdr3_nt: TGTGCCAGCAGTTTATTCGAACAGAACACTGAAGCTTTCTTT
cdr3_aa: CASSLFEQNTEAFF

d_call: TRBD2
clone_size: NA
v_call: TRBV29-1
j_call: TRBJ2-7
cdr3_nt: TGCAGCGTTGTCTACCCCGAGGTAGCGGGAAGGTCCATAAGCTCCTACGAGCAGTACTTC
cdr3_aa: CSVVYPEVAGRSISSYEQYF

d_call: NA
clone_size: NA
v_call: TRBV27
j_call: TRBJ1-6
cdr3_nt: TGTGCCAGCAGTGCATTAACGACAGGACTTCATTCACCCCTCCACTTT
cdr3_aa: CASSALTTGLHSPLHF

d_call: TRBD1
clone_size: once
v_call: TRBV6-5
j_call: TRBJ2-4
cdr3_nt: TGTGCCAGCAGTTACTCCGGACAGGACTCAAACATTCAGTACTTC
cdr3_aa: CASSYSGQDSNIQYF

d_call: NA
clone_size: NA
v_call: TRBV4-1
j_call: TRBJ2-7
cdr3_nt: TGCGCCAGCAGCCAAGAGAGGGGCACCTACGAGCAGTACTTC
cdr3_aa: CASSQERGTYEQYF

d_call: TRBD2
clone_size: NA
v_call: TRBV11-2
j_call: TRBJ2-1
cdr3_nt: TGTGCCAGCAGCTTGCTGACTAGCGGGAGATCCAATGAGCAGTTCTTC
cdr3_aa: CASSLLTSGRSNEQFF

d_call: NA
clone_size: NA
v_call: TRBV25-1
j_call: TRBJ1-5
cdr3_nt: TGTGCCAGCAGGCGTCAGCCCCAGCATTTT
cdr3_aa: CASRRQPQHF

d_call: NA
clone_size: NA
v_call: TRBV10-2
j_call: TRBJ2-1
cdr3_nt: TGCGCCAGCAGTGATATAGGTTACAATGAGCAGTTCTTC
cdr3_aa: CASSDIGYNEQFF

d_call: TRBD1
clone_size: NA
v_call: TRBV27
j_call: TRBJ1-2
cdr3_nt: TGTGCCAGCGGGACAGTAGCCAACTATGGCTACACCTTC
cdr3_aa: CASGTVANYGYTF

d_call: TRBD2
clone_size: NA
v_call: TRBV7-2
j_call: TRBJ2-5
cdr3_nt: TGTGCCAGCAGCTACGGCGGGGCGGGAGTGCAAGAGACCCAGTACTTC
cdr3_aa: CASSYGGAGVQETQYF

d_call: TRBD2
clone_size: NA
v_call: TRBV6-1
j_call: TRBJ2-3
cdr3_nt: TGTGCCAGCAGTGAGACGTATAGCGGGGGGGCTGCAGATACGCAGTATTTT
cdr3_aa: CASSETYSGGAADTQYF

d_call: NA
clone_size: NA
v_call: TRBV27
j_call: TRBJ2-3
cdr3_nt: TGTGCCAGCAGTTTATACTTCCGGGAGCTCCCAGATACGCAGTATTTT
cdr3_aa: CASSLYFRELPDTQYF

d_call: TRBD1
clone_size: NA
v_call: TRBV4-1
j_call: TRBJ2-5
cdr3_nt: TGCGCCAGCAGCCATCGACAGGGTTGGTTAGAGACCCAGTACTTC
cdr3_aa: CASSHRQGWLETQYF

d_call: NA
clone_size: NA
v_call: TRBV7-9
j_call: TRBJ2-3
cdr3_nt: TGTGCCAGCAGCTTAGGTGGGGGGCCGACGGAGACGCAGTATTTT
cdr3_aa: CASSLGGGPTETQYF

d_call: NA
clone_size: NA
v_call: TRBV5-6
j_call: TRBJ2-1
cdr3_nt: TGTGCCAGCAGCTTGATGGGAGTCATGTCAGGTGAGCAGTTCTTC
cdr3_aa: CASSLMGVMSGEQFF

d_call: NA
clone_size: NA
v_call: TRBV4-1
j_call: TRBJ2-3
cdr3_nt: TGCGCCAGCAGCCAAGTCGAGGGAGCAGATACGCAGTATTTT
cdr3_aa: CASSQVEGADTQYF

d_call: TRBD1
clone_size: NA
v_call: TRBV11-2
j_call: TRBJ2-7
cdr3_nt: TGTGCCAGCAGCTTAGAAGGGACAGGGGAGCAGTACTTC
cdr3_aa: CASSLEGTGEQYF

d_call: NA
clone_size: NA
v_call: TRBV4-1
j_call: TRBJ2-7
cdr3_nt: TGCGCCAGCAGCCAAGACACTTCCTACGAGCAGTACTTC
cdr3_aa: CASSQDTSYEQYF

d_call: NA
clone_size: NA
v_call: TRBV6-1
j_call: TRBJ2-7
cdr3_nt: TGTGCCAGCAGTGAACGTTACGAGCAGTACTTC
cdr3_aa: CASSERYEQYF

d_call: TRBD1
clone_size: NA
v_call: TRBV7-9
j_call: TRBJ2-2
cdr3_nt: TGTGCCAGCAGTCCGACGACAGGGGGCAACACCGGGGAGCTGTTTTTT
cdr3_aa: CASSPTTGGNTGELFF

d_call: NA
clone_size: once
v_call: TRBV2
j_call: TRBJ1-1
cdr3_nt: TGTGCCAGCAGCGCCGCGGGCGCTGAAGCTTTCTTT
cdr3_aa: CASSAAGAEAFF

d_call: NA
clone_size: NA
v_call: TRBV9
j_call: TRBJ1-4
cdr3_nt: TGTGCCAGCAGCGTAGAATTGGATGAAAAACTGTTTTTT
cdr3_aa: CASSVELDEKLFF

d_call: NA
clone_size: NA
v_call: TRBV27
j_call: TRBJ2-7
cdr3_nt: TGTGCCAGCAGTAGCCAGGGTGGGGGCTACGAGCAGTACTTC
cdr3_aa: CASSSQGGGYEQYF

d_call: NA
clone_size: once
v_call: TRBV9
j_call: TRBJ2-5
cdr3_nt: TGTGCCAGCAGCGTAGGTGGAGGTCAAGAGACCCAGTACTTC
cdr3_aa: CASSVGGGQETQYF

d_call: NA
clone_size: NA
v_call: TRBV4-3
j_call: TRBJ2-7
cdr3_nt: TGCGCCAGCAGCCAAGGGTTGACAGCTCTCTACGAGCAGTACTTC
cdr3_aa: CASSQGLTALYEQYF

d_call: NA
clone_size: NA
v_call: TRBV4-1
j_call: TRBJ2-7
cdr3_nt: TGCGCCAGCAGCCAAGAAGTTGGGGCCTACGAGCAGTACTTC
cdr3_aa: CASSQEVGAYEQYF

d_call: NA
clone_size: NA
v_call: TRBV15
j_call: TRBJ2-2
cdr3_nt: TGTGCCACCAGCAGCGTACAGGCCACCGGGGAGCTGTTTTTT
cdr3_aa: CATSSVQATGELFF

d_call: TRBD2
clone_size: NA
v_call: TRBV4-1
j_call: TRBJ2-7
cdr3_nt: TGCGCCAGCAGCCGAGAACCGGGACTAGCGGGGGAGCAGTACTTC
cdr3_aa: CASSREPGLAGEQYF

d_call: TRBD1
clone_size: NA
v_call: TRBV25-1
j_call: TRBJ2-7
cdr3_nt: TGTGCCAGCAGTGGGACAGGGGCCACCTACGAGCAGTACTTC
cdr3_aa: CASSGTGATYEQYF

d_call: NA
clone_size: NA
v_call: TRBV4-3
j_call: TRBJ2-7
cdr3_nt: TGCGCCAGCAGCTTCCGGGACGGGCCCTACGAGCAGTACTTC
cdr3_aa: CASSFRDGPYEQYF

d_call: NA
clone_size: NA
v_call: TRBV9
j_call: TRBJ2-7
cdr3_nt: TGTGCCAGCAGCGGAGGTTCCTACGAGCAGTACTTC
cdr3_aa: CASSGGSYEQYF

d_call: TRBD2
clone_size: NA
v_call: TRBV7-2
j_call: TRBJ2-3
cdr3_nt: TGTGCCAGCAGCCCCTCTAGCGGGGTTCTCACAGATACGCAGTATTTT
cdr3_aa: CASSPSSGVLTDTQYF